The T cell receptor (beta chain) under discussion was sequenced for a study of beta chain features in type 1 diabetes listed by TCRdb under 2018. Turning to the overall study: No differences in mean age, gender distribution, total cell number or subset yield were found between patients and healthy donors. A total of some 110 million sorted cells were examined across all samples, and a strong correlation was observed between cell number per subset and RNA yield. Regulatory and stem cell-like memory subsets were isolated from only 8 patients and roughly eight healthy donors, whereas naive and central memory subsets came from all 30 or so donors. The study compared the TCRB repertoires of sorted circulating CD4+ T cell subsets in recently diagnosed type 1 diabetes patients with those in matched healthy donors. Study-wide findings and limitations: Shorter templates might be favored by PCR, yet because patient and control samples were amplified and corrected together, any such skew would affect both groups equally. At VDJ recombination sites, patients with type 1 diabetes made fewer insertions and deleted more nucleotides, a pattern implying thymic rearrangement abnormalities. Type 1 diabetes patients showed a moderate but significant shortening of TCRB CDR3 length in all four CD4+ subsets. Naive, central memory and regulatory TCRB repertoires appeared more similar among patients than among healthy donors. Because small numbers of individuals were included in the HLA sub-analyses, any influence of HLA type on TCRB rearrangement was left unresolved. Because cDNA was sequenced instead of genomic DNA, activated cells with high expression could be over-represented, although the groups did not differ in activation or CD3 levels.

Sequences SGHNT (CDR1) and YYREEE (CDR2) are obtained from the germline V gene (reference sequence). The V and J ends are trimmed by 3 bases and 7 bases, leaving 16 bases between them. Counted from cysteine to phenylalanine, this CDR3 has 14 amino acids. Solely the CDR3 DNA is kept, with 42 bases framed from the first base. A single peripheral blood draw of approximately 110 mL on average was collected from each donor into heparinised tubes. A BD FACSAria II was used to sort naive, central memory, regulatory and stem cell-like memory CD4+ T cells with a panel that included CD45RO, CCR7, CD25, CD127, CD95 and CD27. Every sorted population had a purity above 95%. PBMCs were isolated immediately by Lymphoprep density gradient centrifugation and stained directly without culture. So that batch effects would be minimized, each experiment stained and sorted samples in pairs, pairing one healthy donor with one patient.

All of the isolated RNA was reverse transcribed with the High Capacity cDNA Reverse Transcription Kit, so expressed TCRB transcripts were sequenced. Stem cell-like memory T cell samples underwent survey-depth immunoSEQ sequencing, averaging about 1 million total reads per sample. Sorted cells were lysed in RLT buffer and RNA was extracted with DNase-treated RNeasy Micro or Mini kits, depending on cell number. To prevent cross-contamination, every cell subset was processed on its own, while patient and healthy donor samples were processed together. The immunoSEQ multiplex PCR was used to amplify TCRB sequences from cDNA, generating 87-bp fragments that spanned the CDR3 region. Amplicons were sequenced on the Illumina HiSeq platform. On the study's bioinformatics: PCR bias was computationally corrected using synthetic template baselines, reads within Hamming distance 2 were collapsed, and singletons that could not be merged were discarded. Reads were aligned against IMGT so that V, D and J genes, CDR3 length and insertions or deletions at six rearrangement sites could be assigned. Within each subset, clonotype counts were normalized to sorted cell number, and only after that were true diversity and Gini coefficients computed with the tcR R package. Repertoire sharing was quantified using the overlap coefficient calculated on TCRB nucleotide sequences. TCRdb stores this immuneACCESS table with in-frame sequences only. Part of the clones is absent; in the studies checked, under half of the shortfall reflects unresolved V genes, and no reason is known for the rest. V, J and clone size are taken as reported in that table, and D and trimming were inferred from the DNA itself. This sample holds roughly 14,000 clones; less than 50% were observed only once. The biggest ten clones account for 0.53% of the sample.

As for this clone: The antigen this receptor binds is unknown. No much larger clonotype is one base removed from it; base qualities were not supplied.

The rearranged chain carries TRBV5-4 and TRBJ2-5, and TRBD1 may be the D gene, going by 6 matching bases. The sequencing sample was made of stem cell memory CD4+ T cells from blood. The cell subset or site label, as the study defines it: stem cell-like memory CD4+ T cells. The source of this sequence is a woman aged 40-49 years in good health. The DNA sequence reads TGTGCCAGCAGCTCTGACCAGGGGCCCGGGACCCAGTACTTC. Its translation reads: CASSSDQGPGTQYF. Extended through the reference TRBV5-4 and TRBJ2-5 proteins, this CDR3 yields the full variable domain: ETGVTQSPTHLIKTRGQQVTLRCSSQSGHNTVSWYQQALGQGPQFIFQYYREEENGRGNFPPRFSGLQFPNYSSELNVNALELDDSALYLCASSSDQGPGTQYFGPGTRLLVL.